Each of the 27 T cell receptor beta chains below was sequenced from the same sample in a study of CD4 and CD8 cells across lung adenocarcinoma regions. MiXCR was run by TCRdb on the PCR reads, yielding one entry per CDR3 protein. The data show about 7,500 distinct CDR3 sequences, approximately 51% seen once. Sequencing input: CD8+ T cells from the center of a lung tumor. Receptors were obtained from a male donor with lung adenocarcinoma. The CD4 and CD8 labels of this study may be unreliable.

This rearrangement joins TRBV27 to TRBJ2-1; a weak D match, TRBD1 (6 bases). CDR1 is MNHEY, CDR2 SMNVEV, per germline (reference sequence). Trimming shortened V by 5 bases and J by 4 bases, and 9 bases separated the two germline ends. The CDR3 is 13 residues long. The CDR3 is CASSHDRYNEQFF. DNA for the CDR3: TGTGCCAGCAGTCACGACAGGTACAATGAGCAGTTCTTC.

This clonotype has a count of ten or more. The CDR3 loop reads CASSQDTRQPQHF. Here the CDR3 DNA reads TGCGCCAGCAGCCAAGATACGCGGCAGCCCCAGCATTTT. The chain recombines TRBV4-1 with TRBJ1-5; D gene ambiguous. Germline V gives CDR1 MGHRA, CDR2 YSYEKL. The CDR3 consists of 13 residues. V was clipped by 0 bases and J by 7 bases, with 7 bases between them.

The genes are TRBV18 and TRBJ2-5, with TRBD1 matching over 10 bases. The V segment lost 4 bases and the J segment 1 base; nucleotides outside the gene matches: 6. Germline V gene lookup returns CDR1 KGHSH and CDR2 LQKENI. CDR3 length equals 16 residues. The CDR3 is CASSRRTGGGQETQYF. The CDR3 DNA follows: TGTGCCAGCTCACGCCGGACAGGGGGAGGCCAAGAGACCCAGTACTTC. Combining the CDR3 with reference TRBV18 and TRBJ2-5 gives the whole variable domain NAGVMQNPRHLVRRRGQEARLRCSPMKGHSHVYWYRQLPEEGLKFMVYLQKENIIDESGMPKERFSAEFPKEGPSILRIQQVVRGDSAAYFCASSRRTGGGQETQYFGPGTRLLVL.

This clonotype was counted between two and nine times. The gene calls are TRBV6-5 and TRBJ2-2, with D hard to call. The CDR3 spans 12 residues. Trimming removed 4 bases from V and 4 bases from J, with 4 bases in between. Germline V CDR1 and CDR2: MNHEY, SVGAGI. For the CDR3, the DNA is TGTGCCAGCAGTTTGGGCACCGGGGAGCTGTTTTTT. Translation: CASSLGTGELFF.

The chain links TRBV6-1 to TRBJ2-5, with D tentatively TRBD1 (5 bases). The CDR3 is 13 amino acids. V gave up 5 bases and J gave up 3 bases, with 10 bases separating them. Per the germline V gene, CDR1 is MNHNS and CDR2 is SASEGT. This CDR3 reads CASSPQVEETQYF. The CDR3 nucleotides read TGTGCCAGCAGTCCACAGGTGGAAGAGACCCAGTACTTC.

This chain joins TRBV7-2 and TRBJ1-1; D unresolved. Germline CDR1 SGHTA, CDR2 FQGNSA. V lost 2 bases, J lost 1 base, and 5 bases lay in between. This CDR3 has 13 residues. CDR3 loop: CASSLYENTEAFF. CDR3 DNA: TGTGCCAGCAGCTTATATGAGAACACTGAAGCTTTCTTT.

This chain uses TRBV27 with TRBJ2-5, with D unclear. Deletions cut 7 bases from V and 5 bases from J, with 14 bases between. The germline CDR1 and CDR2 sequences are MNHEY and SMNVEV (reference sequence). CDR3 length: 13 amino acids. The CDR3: CASKDPLGETQYF. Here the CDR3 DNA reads TGTGCCAGCAAGGACCCTCTAGGGGAGACCCAGTACTTC.

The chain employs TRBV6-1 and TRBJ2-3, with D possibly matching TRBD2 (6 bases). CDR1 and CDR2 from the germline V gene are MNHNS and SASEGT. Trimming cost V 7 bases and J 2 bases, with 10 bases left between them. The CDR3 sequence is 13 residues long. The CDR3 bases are TGTGCCAGCACTGGCGGGAACACAGATACGCAGTATTTT. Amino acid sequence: CASTGGNTDTQYF.

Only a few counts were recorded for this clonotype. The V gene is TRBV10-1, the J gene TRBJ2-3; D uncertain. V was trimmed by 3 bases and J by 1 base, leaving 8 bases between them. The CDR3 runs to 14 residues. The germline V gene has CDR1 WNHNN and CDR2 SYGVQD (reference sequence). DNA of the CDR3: TGCGCCAGCAGTGACCATCGAGGCACAGATACGCAGTATTTT. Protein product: CASSDHRGTDTQYF.

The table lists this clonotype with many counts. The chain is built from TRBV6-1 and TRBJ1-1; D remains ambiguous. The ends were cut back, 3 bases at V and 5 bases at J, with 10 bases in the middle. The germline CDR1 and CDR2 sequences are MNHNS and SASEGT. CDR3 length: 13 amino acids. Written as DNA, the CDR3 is TGTGCCAGCAGTGATTTGGGGTCGACTGAAGCTTTCTTT. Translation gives CASSDLGSTEAFF.

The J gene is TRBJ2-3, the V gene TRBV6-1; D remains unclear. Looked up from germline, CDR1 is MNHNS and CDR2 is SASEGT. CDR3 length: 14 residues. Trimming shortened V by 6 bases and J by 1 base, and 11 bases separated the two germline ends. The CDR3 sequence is CASRNPTGTDTQYF. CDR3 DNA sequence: TGTGCCAGCAGGAATCCCACGGGCACAGATACGCAGTATTTT.

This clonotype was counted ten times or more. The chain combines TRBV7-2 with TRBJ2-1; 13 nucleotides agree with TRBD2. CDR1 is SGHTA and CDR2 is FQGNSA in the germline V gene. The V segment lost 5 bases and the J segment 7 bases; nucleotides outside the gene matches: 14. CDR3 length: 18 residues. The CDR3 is CASSPTSGRASARNEQFF. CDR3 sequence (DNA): TGTGCCAGCAGCCCTACTAGCGGGAGGGCCTCGGCTCGAAATGAGCAGTTCTTC. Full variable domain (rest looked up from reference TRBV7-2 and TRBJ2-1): GAGVSQSPSNKVTEKGKDVELRCDPISGHTALYWYRQSLGQGLEFLIYFQGNSAPDKSGLPSDRFSAERTGGSVSTLTIQRTQQEDSAVYLCASSPTSGRASARNEQFFGPGTRLTVL.

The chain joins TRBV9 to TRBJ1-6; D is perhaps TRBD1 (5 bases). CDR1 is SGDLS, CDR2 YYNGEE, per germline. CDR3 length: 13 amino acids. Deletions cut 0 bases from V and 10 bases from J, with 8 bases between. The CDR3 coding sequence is TGTGCCAGCAGCGTAGAGTGGGGGTCACCCCTCCACTTT. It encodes CASSVEWGSPLHF.

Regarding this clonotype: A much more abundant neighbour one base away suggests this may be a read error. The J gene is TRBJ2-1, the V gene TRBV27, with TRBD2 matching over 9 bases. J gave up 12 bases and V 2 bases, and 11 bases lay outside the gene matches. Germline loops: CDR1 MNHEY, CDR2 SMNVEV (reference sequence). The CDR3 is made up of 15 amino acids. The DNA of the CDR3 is TGTGCCAGCAGTTTAACGCTAGCGGGGAGGGGGGTGCAGTTCTTC. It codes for CASSLTLAGRGVQFF.

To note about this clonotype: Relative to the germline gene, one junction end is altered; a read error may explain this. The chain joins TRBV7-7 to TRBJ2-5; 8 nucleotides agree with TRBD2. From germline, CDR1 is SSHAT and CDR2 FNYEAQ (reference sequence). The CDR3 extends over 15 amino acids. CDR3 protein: CASSFPGGRKETQYF. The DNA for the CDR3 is TGTGCTAGCAGCTTCCCTGGCGGGAGGAAAGAGACCCAGTACTTC.

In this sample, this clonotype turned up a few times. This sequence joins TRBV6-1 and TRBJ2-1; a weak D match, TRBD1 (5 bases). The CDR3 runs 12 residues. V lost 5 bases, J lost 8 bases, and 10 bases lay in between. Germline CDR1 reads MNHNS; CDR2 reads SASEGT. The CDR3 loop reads CASSTQGDEQFF. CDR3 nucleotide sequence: TGTGCCAGCAGTACCCAAGGGGATGAGCAGTTCTTC.

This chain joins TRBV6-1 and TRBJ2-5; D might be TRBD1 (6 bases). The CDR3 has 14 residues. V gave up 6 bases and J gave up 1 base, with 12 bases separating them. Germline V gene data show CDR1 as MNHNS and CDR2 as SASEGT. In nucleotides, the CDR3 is TGTGCCAGCAGGGTGACAGGTCCCCAAGAGACCCAGTACTTC. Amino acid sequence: CASRVTGPQETQYF.

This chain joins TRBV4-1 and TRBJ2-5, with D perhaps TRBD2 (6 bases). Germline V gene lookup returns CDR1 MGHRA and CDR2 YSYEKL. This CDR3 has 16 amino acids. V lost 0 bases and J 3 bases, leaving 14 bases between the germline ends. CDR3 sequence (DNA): TGCGCCAGCAGCCAAGAACAGAATTGGGAGGAAGAGACCCAGTACTTC. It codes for CASSQEQNWEEETQYF.

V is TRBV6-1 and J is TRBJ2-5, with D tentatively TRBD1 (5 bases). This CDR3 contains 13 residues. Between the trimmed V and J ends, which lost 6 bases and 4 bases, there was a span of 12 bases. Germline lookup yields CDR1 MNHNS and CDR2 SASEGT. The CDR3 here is CASRGVDAETQYF. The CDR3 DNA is TGTGCCAGCAGAGGGGTTGATGCAGAGACCCAGTACTTC.

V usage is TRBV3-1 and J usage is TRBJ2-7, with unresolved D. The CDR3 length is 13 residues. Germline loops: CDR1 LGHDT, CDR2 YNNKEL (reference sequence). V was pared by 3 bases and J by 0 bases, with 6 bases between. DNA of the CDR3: TGTGCCAGCAGCCAGGCAGGCTCCTACGAGCAGTACTTC. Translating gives CASSQAGSYEQYF.

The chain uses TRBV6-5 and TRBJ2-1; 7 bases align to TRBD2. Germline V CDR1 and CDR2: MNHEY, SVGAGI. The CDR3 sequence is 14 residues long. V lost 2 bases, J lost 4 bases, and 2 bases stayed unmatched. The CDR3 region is CASSYGEGYNEQFF. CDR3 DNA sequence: TGTGCCAGCAGTTACGGGGAGGGGTACAATGAGCAGTTCTTC.

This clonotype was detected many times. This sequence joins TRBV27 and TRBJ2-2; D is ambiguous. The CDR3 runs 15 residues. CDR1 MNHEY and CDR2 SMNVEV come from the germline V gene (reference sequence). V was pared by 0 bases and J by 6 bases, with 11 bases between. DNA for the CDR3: TGTGCCAGCAGTTTATCGTCTACACGACCCGGGGAGCTGTTTTTT. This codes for CASSLSSTRPGELFF.

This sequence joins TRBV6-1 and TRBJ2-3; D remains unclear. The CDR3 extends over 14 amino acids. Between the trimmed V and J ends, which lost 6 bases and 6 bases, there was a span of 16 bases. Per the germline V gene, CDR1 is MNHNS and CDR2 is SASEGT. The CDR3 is CASRKGLGRDTQYF. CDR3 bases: TGTGCCAGCAGGAAAGGGTTGGGCCGGGATACGCAGTATTTT.

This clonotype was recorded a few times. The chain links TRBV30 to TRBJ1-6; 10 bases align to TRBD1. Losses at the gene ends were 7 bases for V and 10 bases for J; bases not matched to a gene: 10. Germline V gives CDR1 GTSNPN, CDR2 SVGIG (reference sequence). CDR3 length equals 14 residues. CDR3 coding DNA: TGTGCCTTGGGACAGGGGCTGGTGGAGTCACCCCTCCACTTT. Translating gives CALGQGLVESPLHF.

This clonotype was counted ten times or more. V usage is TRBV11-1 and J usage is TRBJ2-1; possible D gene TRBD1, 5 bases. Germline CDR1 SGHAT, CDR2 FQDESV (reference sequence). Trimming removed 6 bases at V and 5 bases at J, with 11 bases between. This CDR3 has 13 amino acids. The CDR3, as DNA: TGTGCCAGCAGTGTTACAGGTCACAATGAGCAGTTCTTC. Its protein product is CASSVTGHNEQFF.

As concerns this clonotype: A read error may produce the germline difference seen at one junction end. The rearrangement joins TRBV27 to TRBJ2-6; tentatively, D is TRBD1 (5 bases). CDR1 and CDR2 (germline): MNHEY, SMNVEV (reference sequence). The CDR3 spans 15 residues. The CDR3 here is CASSSRGSGANVQTF. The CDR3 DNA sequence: TGTGCCAGCAGTTCAAGGGGCTCTGGGGCCAACGTGCAGACCTTC.

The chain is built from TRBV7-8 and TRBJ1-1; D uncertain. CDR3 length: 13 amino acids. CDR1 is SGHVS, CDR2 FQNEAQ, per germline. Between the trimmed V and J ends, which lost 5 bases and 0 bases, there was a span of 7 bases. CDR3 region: CASSGSLNTEAFF. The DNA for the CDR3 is TGTGCCAGCAGCGGTTCCTTGAACACTGAAGCTTTCTTT.